The rows below give T cell receptor beta chains drawn from one sample of a study of identical twins. Via MiXCR, TCRdb re-called the 5' RACE reads, giving one row per CDR3 protein. The sample records hundreds of thousands of distinct CDR3 sequences, approximately 6.1% being singletons. The sample consisted of naive T cells sorted from blood. The receptors come from a man aged 18 to 29 in good health. The CDR3 runs from the conserved cysteine through the conserved F or W. A D gene is named only where the DNA matches it firmly. The size entry is marked missing in some rows and otherwise reads once, few, many or a size class.

TRBV4-2	-	TRBJ1-1	many	CASSQEIRNNRASPIMNTEAFF	TGTGCCAGCAGCCAAGAAATCCGAAATAACAGGGCGTCTCCTATTATGAACACTGAAGCTTTCTTT
TRBV5-1	TRBD2	TRBJ2-3	-	CASSPREPGGGDTQYF	TGCGCCAGCAGCCCGCGGGAGCCCGGGGGGGGAGATACGCAGTATTTT
TRBV12-3/TRBV12-4	-	TRBJ1-2	-	CASTYRDGYTF	TGTGCCAGCACCTACAGGGATGGCTACACCTTC
TRBV20-1	TRBD2	TRBJ2-5	many	CSARPTGTSGYRGYF	TGCAGTGCTAGACCTACCGGGACTAGCGGCTACCGAGGGTACTTC
TRBV12-3/TRBV12-4	TRBD1	TRBJ2-3	few	CASTPGQISTDTQYF	TGTGCCAGCACCCCGGGACAGATATCCACAGATACGCAGTATTTT
TRBV9	-	TRBJ1-1	many	CASSVGGVDTEAFF	TGTGCCAGCAGCGTAGGAGGGGTGGACACTGAAGCTTTCTTT
TRBV20-1	TRBD2	TRBJ2-3	-	CSARDQGLATDTQYF	TGCAGTGCTAGAGATCAGGGACTAGCTACAGATACGCAGTATTTT
TRBV7-9	TRBD1	TRBJ2-7	many	CASSLDRFYEQYF	TGTGCCAGCAGCCTGGACAGGTTCTACGAGCAGTACTTC
TRBV7-3	TRBD2	TRBJ2-7	-	CASSPTPGRGGEQYF	TGTGCCAGCAGCCCAACCCCTGGGAGGGGTGGGGAGCAGTACTTC
TRBV12-3/TRBV12-4	TRBD2	TRBJ2-3	many	CASSLNLGTSGTSTDTQYF	TGTGCCAGCAGTTTAAATCTCGGGACTAGCGGAACTAGCACAGATACGCAGTATTTT
TRBV28	TRBD2	TRBJ2-3	-	CASSSTFFGGLIFRDTQYF	TGTGCCAGCAGTTCCACCTTCTTCGGGGGGTTAATATTCAGGGATACGCAGTATTTT
TRBV7-7	-	TRBJ2-3	few	CASSLGHRHTDTQYF	TGTGCCAGCAGCTTAGGGCACCGGCACACAGATACGCAGTATTTT
TRBV20-1	TRBD1	TRBJ1-1	many	CSAGDRMQAFF	TGCAGTGCTGGGGACAGGATGCAAGCTTTCTTT
TRBV15	TRBD1	TRBJ2-1	-	CATSRDFGTGGRQFF	TGTGCCACCAGCAGAGATTTCGGTACAGGGGGTCGGCAGTTCTTC
TRBV11-2	-	TRBJ1-2	few	CASSPIDRTLYYGYTF	TGTGCCAGCAGCCCGATCGACAGGACCCTTTACTATGGCTACACCTTC
TRBV15	TRBD1	TRBJ1-5	many	CATSRDRGTQPQHF	TGTGCCACCAGTAGAGACAGGGGGACGCAGCCCCAGCATTTT
TRBV11-1	-	TRBJ1-1	few	CASSLVPRDMNTEAFF	TGTGCCAGCAGCTTAGTTCCCAGAGACATGAACACTGAAGCTTTCTTT
TRBV18	-	TRBJ2-7	few	CASSPDTSEQYF	TGTGCCAGCTCACCGGACACCTCCGAGCAGTACTTC
TRBV7-9	TRBD2	TRBJ2-3	many	CASSLSTKREGPDTQYF	TGTGCCAGCAGCTTAAGTACTAAGCGGGAGGGCCCCGATACGCAGTATTTT
TRBV25-1	-	TRBJ2-7	many	CASRMGGPYEQYF	TGTGCCAGCAGGATGGGCGGCCCCTACGAGCAGTACTTC
TRBV12-3/TRBV12-4	TRBD2	TRBJ2-3	many	CASSLGLAGAYF	TGTGCCAGCAGTTTGGGGCTAGCGGGAGCTTATTTT
TRBV28	-	TRBJ2-7	many	CASLGDPSYEQYF	TGTGCCAGTTTAGGCGACCCAAGTTACGAGCAGTACTTC
TRBV5-1	TRBD1	TRBJ1-4	-	CASSLMTGTNEKLFF	TGCGCCAGCAGCCTAATGACAGGGACTAATGAAAAACTGTTTTTT
TRBV12-3/TRBV12-4	-	TRBJ2-2	many	CASSVRDTATTGELFF	TGTGCCAGCAGTGTCCGGGACACTGCGACCACCGGGGAGCTGTTTTTT
TRBV20-1	TRBD2	TRBJ2-3	few	CSARTMTSGSADTQYF	TGCAGTGCTAGGACTATGACTAGCGGGAGCGCAGATACGCAGTATTTT
TRBV25-1	TRBD1	TRBJ1-3	many	CASSKGAVSGNTIYF	TGTGCCAGCAGTAAGGGGGCAGTTAGTGGAAACACCATATATTTT
TRBV7-9	-	TRBJ1-1	-	CASSFGPGWEAFF	TGTGCCAGCAGCTTCGGTCCCGGCTGGGAAGCTTTCTTT
TRBV7-9	-	TRBJ2-1	few	CASSLAIGTNIYNEQFF	TGTGCCAGCAGCTTAGCCATCGGGACCAACATTTACAATGAGCAGTTCTTC
TRBV5-5	-	TRBJ2-3	-	CASSFVGREGDTQYF	TGTGCCAGCAGCTTTGTCGGGAGAGAGGGAGATACGCAGTATTTT
TRBV3-1	TRBD2	TRBJ2-5	-	CASSQVVRIVGRAGETQYF	TGTGCCAGCAGCCAAGTCGTTAGGATAGTCGGGAGGGCGGGGGAGACCCAGTACTTC
TRBV4-1	TRBD2	TRBJ2-1	many	CASSQVVGRDNEQFF	TGCGCCAGCAGCCAAGTTGTTGGGAGGGACAATGAGCAGTTCTTC
TRBV15	-	TRBJ1-5	-	CATSRGEGNQPQHF	TGTGCCACCAGCAGAGGGGAGGGCAATCAGCCCCAGCATTTT
TRBV6-1	TRBD1	TRBJ2-1	many	CASTEQGLSSYNEQFF	TGTGCCAGCACTGAACAGGGGCTGAGCTCCTACAATGAGCAGTTCTTC